The 32 T cell receptor beta chains below all came from one sample that was sequenced in a study of lymphopenia after photon versus proton radiotherapy. TCRdb keeps only in-frame clones here, not all; method: immunoSEQ multiplex PCR. The sample records around 26,000 clones, around 82% being singletons. The sample consisted of peripheral blood, taken from a patient treated with photon-based radiotherapy. Receptors were obtained from a man aged 45-65 years with gastric cancer.

This chain joins TRBV5-6 and TRBJ2-1; 8 positions match TRBD2. Per germline, CDR1 SGHDT and CDR2 YYEEEE. The V segment lost 4 bases and the J segment 2 bases; nucleotides outside the gene matches: 5. The CDR3 length is 15 residues. The CDR3 protein is CASSHLRGAYNEQFF. CDR3 coding DNA: TGTGCCAGCAGCCACTTGCGGGGGGCCTACAATGAGCAGTTCTTC. Full variable domain (missing parts from reference TRBV5-6 and TRBJ2-1): DAGVTQSPTHLIKTRGQQVTLRCSPKSGHDTVSWYQQALGQGPQFIFQYYEEEERQRGNFPDRFSGHQFPNYSSELNVNALLLGDSALYLCASSHLRGAYNEQFFGPGTRLTVL.

The chain has TRBV2 and TRBJ2-7; D uncertain. Trimming stripped 1 base from V and 0 bases from J, with 10 bases between. The CDR3 consists of 15 residues. CDR1 and CDR2 (germline): SNHLY, FYNNEI. CDR3 in DNA: TGTGCCAGCAGTGAAGGCAGGCTAAGCTCCTACGAGCAGTACGTC. Translation: CASSEGRLSSYEQYV.

The gene calls are TRBV9 and TRBJ2-1; D may be TRBD1 or TRBD2 (6 bases each). Deletions cut 0 bases from V and 3 bases from J, with 10 bases between. The germline V gene encodes CDR1 SGDLS and CDR2 YYNGEE. The CDR3 is 15 residues long. CDR3 amino acids: CASSVEEGDYNEQFF. The CDR3 region has the DNA TGTGCCAGCAGCGTAGAGGAGGGGGACTACAATGAGCAGTTCTTC.

The genes are TRBV10-3 and TRBJ1-2, with 11 bases identical to TRBD1. Germline V gene sequence: CDR1 ENHRY, CDR2 SYGVKD. Germline trimming cut 7 bases from V and 8 bases from J; bases unmatched to any gene: 9. CDR3 length: 14 amino acids. The CDR3 spells CAITGGQGVGGYTF. The CDR3 bases are TGTGCCATCACCGGGGGACAGGGGGTTGGCGGCTACACCTTC.

V gene TRBV2 combines with J gene TRBJ2-7; D gene unclear. Looked up from germline, CDR1 is SNHLY and CDR2 is FYNNEI. The CDR3 length is 14 residues. V dropped 0 bases and J dropped 3 bases, with 9 bases sitting between them. The CDR3 coding sequence is TGTGCCAGCAGTGAAGCCCCCCTAAACTACGAGCAGTACGTC. Translation: CASSEAPLNYEQYV.

In its sample, this clone was seen a few times. The CDR3 sequence: CASSFTRDRAQPQHF. The CDR3 region has the DNA TGTGCCAGCAGCTTTACTCGGGACAGGGCGCAGCCCCAGCATTTT. V gene TRBV7-2 combines with J gene TRBJ1-5, with 9 bases fitting TRBD1. This CDR3 has 15 residues. Germline assignment: CDR1 SGHTA and CDR2 FQGNSA. The J segment lost 7 bases and the V segment lost 3 bases, leaving 7 bases of the junction unmatched.

Sample share makes this clone medium-sized. The chain links TRBV10-3 to TRBJ1-6; no clear D. This CDR3 comprises 14 residues. Germline loops: CDR1 ENHRY, CDR2 SYGVKD. Trimming removed 2 bases at V and 8 bases at J, with 10 bases between. CDR3 sequence reads: CAISEELPDSPLHF. CDR3 nucleotide sequence: TGTGCCATCAGTGAGGAACTCCCGGATTCACCCCTCCACTTT.

This clone came up once. This sequence joins TRBV6-1 and TRBJ2-6; the D is unclear. V lost 8 bases and J lost 0, with 5 bases in between. The CDR3 extends over 13 amino acids. Germline V gives CDR1 MNHNS, CDR2 SASEGT. The CDR3 is CASESSGANVLTF. In DNA form, the CDR3 reads TGTGCCAGCGAAAGCTCTGGGGCCAACGTCCTGACTTTC.

For this clone: The junction differs from germline at one of its ends, possibly a read error. This chain uses TRBV29-1 with TRBJ2-2; tentatively, D is TRBD2 (6 bases). CDR3 length: 15 amino acids. CDR1 is SQVTM, CDR2 ANQGSEA, per germline. This CDR3 is CSAPPSTSIHRGAVF. CDR3 nucleotides: TGCAGCGCTCCCCCGTCGACTAGTATACACCGGGGAGCTGTTTTT.

By share, this clone ranks as medium-sized. The CDR3 coding sequence is TGTGCCAGCAGCTTAGCGGGGCAGTCCACACTCAACACCTTC. Translation: CASSLAGQSTLNTF. The gene calls are TRBV7-2 and TRBJ1-2; tentatively, D is TRBD1 (5 bases). Trimming removed 0 bases from V and 12 bases from J, with 17 bases in between. The germline V gene encodes CDR1 SGHTA and CDR2 FQGNSA. The CDR3 has 14 amino acids.

The chain employs TRBV5-8 and TRBJ2-3, with 12 nucleotides matching TRBD2. The J segment lost 3 bases and the V segment lost 4 bases, leaving 9 bases of the junction unmatched. The CDR3 length is 17 residues. Looked up from germline, CDR1 is SGHTS and CDR2 is YDEGEE. The DNA for the CDR3 is TGTGCCAGCAGCACCCTAGCGGGGGGGCCAAGGACAGATACGCAGTATTTT. It is translated as CASSTLAGGPRTDTQYF.

The chain links TRBV11-1 to TRBJ1-1; perhaps TRBD1 as D (5 bases). CDR1 and CDR2 from the germline V gene are SGHAT and FQDESV (reference sequence). CDR3 size: 15 residues. Trimming removed 1 base at V and 1 base at J, with 10 bases between. CDR3 protein: CASSLGGAPNTEAFF. The CDR3 bases are TGTGCCAGCAGCTTAGGAGGGGCCCCGAACACTGAAGCTTTCTTT. Full variable domain (missing parts from reference TRBV11-1 and TRBJ1-1): EAEVAQSPRYKITEKSQAVAFWCDPISGHATLYWYRQILGQGPELLVQFQDESVVDDSQLPKDRFSAERLKGVDSTLKIQPAELGDSAMYLCASSLGGAPNTEAFFGQGTRLTVV.

V usage is TRBV18 and J usage is TRBJ1-4; D ambiguous. The CDR3 runs 11 residues. Trimming removed 3 bases at V and 8 bases at J, with 4 bases between. CDR1 KGHSH and CDR2 LQKENI come from the germline V gene. The CDR3 region has the DNA TGTGCCAGCTCACCGAAGGAAAAACTGTTTTTT. Its translation is CASSPKEKLFF.

The V and J genes are TRBV6-5 and TRBJ1-6; 9 nucleotides line up with TRBD1. The CDR3 has 15 amino acids. Germline loops: CDR1 MNHEY, CDR2 SVGAGI. The J segment lost 7 bases and the V segment lost 2 bases, leaving 3 bases of the junction unmatched. The chain's CDR3 is CASSYTTGGNSPLHF. CDR3 nucleotides: TGTGCCAGCAGTTACACGACAGGGGGGAATTCACCCCTCCACTTT.

CDR3 sequence: CASSCETGGAFEQYV. The CDR3 nucleotides are TGTGCCAGCAGTTGTGAGACAGGGGGCGCATTCGAGCAGTACGTC. The gene calls are TRBV5-5 and TRBJ2-7; 10 nucleotides line up with TRBD1. There are 15 residues in the CDR3. The V gene's germline CDR1 is SGHKS and CDR2 YYEKEE (reference sequence). V lost 5 bases to trimming and J lost 6 bases; unmatched junction nucleotides: 11.

This clone was seen a handful of times. The V call is TRBV7-9, the J call TRBJ1-2, with 7 bases lining up with TRBD1. CDR1 and CDR2 from the germline V gene are SEHNR and FQNEAQ (reference sequence). This CDR3 is built from 13 residues. The ends lost 5 bases at V and 7 bases at J; junction bases unmatched: 7. The CDR3 spells CASSRTGDTGYTF. The CDR3, as DNA: TGTGCCAGCAGCCGGACAGGCGATACTGGCTACACCTTC.

The chain recombines TRBV21-1 with TRBJ2-7. TRBV21-1 is given as a pseudogene. The CDR3 runs 12 residues. CDR3 in amino acids: CASPPRGDEQYV. The CDR3 DNA reads as TGTGCCAGCCCCCCGAGAGGGGACGAGCAGTACGTC.

The J gene is TRBJ1-2, the V gene TRBV7-9; D call uncertain. Trimming shortened V by 11 bases and J by 6 bases, and 13 bases separated the two germline ends. The CDR3 totals 11 residues. CDR1 and CDR2 from the germline V gene are SEHNR and FQNEAQ (reference sequence). DNA for the CDR3: TGTGCCGGAAAGGACGGGGATGGCTACACCTTC. It encodes CAGKDGDGYTF. Full variable domain (rest looked up from reference TRBV7-9 and TRBJ1-2): DTGVSQNPRHKITKRGQNVTFRCDPISEHNRLYWYRQTLGQGPEFLTYFQNEAQLEKSRLLSDRFSAERPKGSFSTLEIQRTEQGDSAMYLCAGKDGDGYTFGSGTRLTVV.

A single count supports this clone. The chain carries TRBV19 and TRBJ1-5, with 7 bases identical to TRBD1. Germline V gene lookup returns CDR1 LNHDA and CDR2 SQIVND (reference sequence). The CDR3 consists of 17 residues. Trimming removed 2 bases from V and 2 bases from J; junction bases left unmatched: 9. The CDR3 DNA reads TGTGCCAGTAGTATAAGGGACAGTCATATGGGCAATCAGCCCCAGCATTTT. Translating it yields CASSIRDSHMGNQPQHF.

This clone was counted only a few times. This rearrangement joins TRBV6-5 to TRBJ2-7; either TRBD1 or TRBD2 may supply D (5 bases each). V was cut by 8 bases and J by 6 bases, with 11 bases left in between. CDR1 MNHEY and CDR2 SVGAGI come from the germline V gene. CDR3 length equals 11 residues. CDR3 amino acids: CASSSGGEQYV. The CDR3 coding sequence is TGTGCCAGCTCCAGTGGGGGCGAGCAGTACGTC.

In this sample, this clone turned up a few times. The rearrangement joins TRBV10-2 to TRBJ1-1; 7 bases map to TRBD1. CDR3 size: 13 residues. CDR1 WSHSY and CDR2 SAAADI come from the germline V gene. J gave up 4 bases and V 7 bases, and 6 bases lay outside the gene matches. The CDR3 sequence: CASIIPGGTEAFF. Written as DNA, the CDR3 is TGCGCCAGCATTATCCCAGGGGGCACTGAAGCTTTCTTT.

The chain uses TRBV6-6 and TRBJ1-2; no definite D call. With 2 bases removed from V and 5 bases from J, the gap between germline ends came to 9 bases. This CDR3 is 13 amino acids long. Germline V CDR1 and CDR2: MNHNY, SVGAGI (reference sequence). CDR3 region: CASSYTDKYGYTF. Written as DNA, the CDR3 is TGTGCCAGCAGTTACACAGATAAGTATGGCTACACCTTC.

The V gene is TRBV9, the J gene TRBJ2-3; the match to TRBD1 covers 7 bases. In germline, CDR1 is SGDLS, CDR2 YYNGEE. Trimming cost V 3 bases and J 3 bases; bases outside gene matches: 7. This CDR3 is 15 amino acids long. CDR3 residues: CASSGTGTPTDTQYF. In DNA, the CDR3 is TGTGCCAGCAGCGGGACAGGAACACCTACAGATACGCAGTATTTT.

This chain links TRBV5-1 with TRBJ2-7; a possible D gene is TRBD1 (6 bases). Trimming left V 3 bases short and J 6 bases short, with 16 bases between. From germline, CDR1 is SGHRS and CDR2 YFSETQ. The CDR3 length is 14 residues. This CDR3 is CASSSGQFGGEQYV. The DNA for the CDR3 is TGCGCCAGCAGCTCAGGACAGTTTGGTGGCGAGCAGTACGTC.

V is TRBV30 and J is TRBJ1-2; the D is unclear. Germline V gene sequence: CDR1 GTSNPN, CDR2 SVGIG (reference sequence). V dropped 3 bases and J dropped 6 bases, with 8 bases sitting between them. This CDR3 is built from 11 residues. The CDR3 region has the DNA TGTGCCTGGAGGGGCGCTCATGGCTACACCTTC. This codes for CAWRGAHGYTF.

CDR3 in amino acids: CAWSLPGGRSEKLFF. In DNA form, the CDR3 reads TGTGCCTGGTCCCTCCCAGGGGGCCGTTCTGAAAAACTGTTTTTT. The J gene is TRBJ1-4, the V gene TRBV30, with TRBD1 identical over 8 bases. V shed 5 bases, J shed 7 bases, and the junction held 12 bases outside the gene matches. Germline CDR1 and CDR2: GTSNPN and SVGIG (reference sequence). The CDR3 is made up of 15 amino acids.

The chain uses TRBV6-6 and TRBJ2-3; 7 bases match TRBD1. Germline loops: CDR1 MNHNY, CDR2 SVGAGI (reference sequence). The trim removed 10 bases at V and 6 bases at J, leaving 10 bases unmatched. The CDR3 totals 13 residues. The CDR3 DNA reads as TGTGCCATCAGAGGGACAGCTACGGATACGCAGTATTTT. Amino acid sequence: CAIRGTATDTQYF.

V gene TRBV6-4 combines with J gene TRBJ2-6; no clear D. This CDR3 is 14 amino acids long. Germline-derived CDR1 and CDR2 are MRHNA and SNTAGT. V was cut by 5 bases and J by 0 bases, with 5 bases left in between. CDR3 region: CASSIRSGANVLTF. Here the CDR3 DNA reads TGTGCCAGCAGTATCCGCTCTGGGGCCAACGTCCTGACTTTC.

This chain connects TRBV7-2 to TRBJ2-5, with D possibly TRBD1 on 5 matching bases. The germline gives CDR1 SGHTA, CDR2 FQGNSA. The ends were cut back, 4 bases at V and 1 base at J, with 10 bases in the middle. This CDR3 comprises 14 residues. CDR3 nucleotides: TGTGCCAGCAGCTCCGGACACATCCAAGAGACCCAGTACTTC. Amino acid sequence: CASSSGHIQETQYF.

The chain couples TRBV5-6 to TRBJ2-7; no reliable D call. The CDR3 is 16 amino acids. The germline V and J ends were trimmed by 0 bases and 0 bases, with 13 bases remaining between them. Germline V CDR1 and CDR2: SGHDT, YYEEEE. CDR3 region: CASSLGVTSVSYEQYV. CDR3 nucleotide sequence: TGTGCCAGCAGCTTGGGCGTGACGAGCGTCTCCTACGAGCAGTACGTC.

This chain connects TRBV2 to TRBJ2-7; D uncertain. The CDR3 is 13 residues long. Germline V gives CDR1 SNHLY, CDR2 FYNNEI. Between the trimmed V and J ends, which lost 6 bases and 6 bases, there was a span of 15 bases. This CDR3 is CASSFFLEAEQYF. The CDR3 DNA is TGTGCCAGCAGCTTCTTTCTAGAGGCCGAGCAGTACTTC.

The chain carries TRBV6-5 and TRBJ2-5, with D uncertain. The CDR3 contains 14 residues. V was clipped by 2 bases and J by 0 bases, with 7 bases between them. Germline V CDR1 and CDR2: MNHEY, SVGAGI. CDR3 loop: CASSYGRYQETQYF. The CDR3 nucleotides read TGTGCCAGCAGTTACGGCAGGTACCAAGAGACCCAGTACTTC.